This T cell receptor beta chain was sequenced in a study of Ad26.COV2.S vaccination and SARS-CoV-2 variants. In germline, CDR1 is SGHAT, CDR2 FQNNGV. CDR3 size: 15 residues. The junction had 5 bases not matched to a gene; V was cut back by 7 bases and J by 3 bases. Here immunoSEQ multiplex PCR was the method, and the copy in TCRdb shows in-frame clones only, minus some. The sample shows a few hundred thousand clones, over 75% of them seen only once. The treatment here: over 15 received Ad26.COV2.S at low or high dose, single or two shots; 5 received placebo; per-sample allocation not given. Day 63 following the first vaccine or placebo injection was when the samples were taken.

The chain couples TRBV11-2 to TRBJ1-3; 11 positions match TRBD1. The receptor was derived from a person aged 18-60 years who received the Ad26.COV2.S COVID-19 vaccine or a placebo. Material: peripheral blood, obtained in a trial of Ad26.COV2.S vaccine versus placebo. In DNA form, the CDR3 reads TGTGCCAGCACCCCGGACAGGGGGCTTGGAAACACCATATATTTT. It specifies CASTPDRGLGNTIYF.